This T cell receptor (beta chain) originates from a study of blood T cell repertoires in COVID-19. V gave up 4 bases and J gave up 2 bases; unmatched junction bases: 13. The CDR3 has 18 residues. Per germline, CDR1 SGHRS and CDR2 YFSETQ. The assay was immunoSEQ multiplex PCR, and TCRdb's table has in-frame clones only and misses some. The sample includes approximately 280,000 clones, roughly 85% of them seen just once. The clonotype originates from a man aged 50-60 years with active or convalescent COVID-19. The V and J genes are TRBV5-1 and TRBJ2-5; 11 positions match TRBD2. The specimen was peripheral blood. CDR3 sequence (DNA): TGCGCCAGCAGCCTAGGACAGTTAGCGGGGGGGGCGCAAGAGACCCAGTACTTC. Its protein is CASSLGQLAGGAQETQYF. Full variable domain (outside the CDR3, taken from reference TRBV5-1 and TRBJ2-5): KAGVTQTPRYLIKTRGQQVTLSCSPISGHRSVSWYQQTPGQGLQFLFEYFSETQRNKGNFPGRFSGRQFSNSRSEMNVSTLELGDSALYLCASSLGQLAGGAQETQYFGPGTRLLVL.